This T cell receptor beta chain was found in a study of shared T cell receptors in the human thymus. Using immunoSEQ multiplex PCR, the repertoire was profiled, and TCRdb retains in-frame clones only, with some absent. The table records hundreds of thousands of clones, roughly 74% of them present only once. V lost 0 bases to trimming and J lost 6 bases; unmatched junction nucleotides: 2. This CDR3 contains 14 residues. CDR1 is SGHAT, CDR2 FQNNGV, per germline. The data also belong to a second study, concerning human thymus T cells. That source notes: Donor material was obtained from healthy Finnish infants undergoing corrective surgery for congenital heart defects. Thymic tissue was derived from resections collected during corrective heart surgery. There were highly overlapping thymic repertoires among unrelated individuals, as related research reported.

The clonotype originates from a boy under three years old with a congenital heart defect. The chain combines TRBV11-2 with TRBJ2-7; 10 nucleotides line up with TRBD2. The sequenced material came from thymocytes. As DNA, the CDR3 is TGTGCCAGCAGCTTAGAGGGGACTAGCGCCGAGCAGTACTTC. This gives the protein CASSLEGTSAEQYF.